What follows is one TCR beta chain and its context. This clonotype was seen more than once but under ten times. This receptor's antigen is unknown. No qualities accompany the bases; no much larger clone lies one base away. The donors were roughly 40 Caucasian individuals from Russia, aged roughly 6 to 100 years, who were systemically healthy. Each donor gave ten milliliters of peripheral blood, drawn into EDTA-treated Vacutainer tubes. PBMCs were isolated by Ficoll-Paque density-gradient centrifugation, with at least 6 million obtained per sample. Total RNA, at least 6 micrograms per sample, was extracted from PBMCs with Trizol reagent. The percentages of naive CD45RAhigh/CD27high T cells were determined by flow cytometry on a PBMC aliquot from every donor. CDR1 and CDR2 were assigned from the germline V gene as SGHTA and FQGTGA. The CDR3 has 16 amino acids, counting the end cysteine and phenylalanine. Only CDR3 DNA is held: 48 bases, read in frame from base 1. The trim is 5 bases for V and 6 bases for J, with a gap of 21 bases between the germline ends.

The library was prepared using 5' RACE. Reads for this sample came from an Illumina HiSeq 2500. A second PCR of about 6 to 11 cycles was run with a J-beta primer mix and a sample-barcoded 5' primer. Each TCR beta cDNA molecule received a unique molecular identifier from a template-switch 5' adaptor carrying 12 random nucleotides. At least 3 million CDR3-containing paired-end reads were obtained from each sample. All of the RNA was converted into first-strand cDNA using the Mint cDNA synthesis kit, with a TRBC-specific oligonucleotide serving as the primer. Following uracil-DNA glycosylase treatment, a first 18-cycle PCR with universal primers M1SS and BC2_uni_R was performed on all cDNA. Processing in the source paper ran as follows. Each sample was normalized by randomly selecting 1 million high-quality reads, each carrying a distinct molecular identifier. Reads sharing molecular identifiers were discarded rather than binned into consensus sequences. MiTCR, set to a Q25 quality threshold and the strictest error-elimination algorithm, was used for CDR3 identification, clonotype clustering and error correction. A nonparametric unseen species model with Euler transformation was used to estimate lower-bound total TCR beta diversity. Using fastp at Q25 and MiXCR, TCRdb reprocessed the public reads and kept productive beta chains. Rows are unified per CDR3 protein, each entry keeping the most common DNA and genes. TCRdb, not the original authors, processed these V and J calls. The sample table holds approximately 800,000 distinct CDR3 sequences, of which more than 45% were seen once. Over 20% of the sample rests with the top ten.

The record originates from a study of blood T cells in healthy people across ages (dated by TCRdb to 2015 to 2017). Looking at the study overall: Template switching captured roughly one uniquely barcoded TCR beta cDNA molecule per two T cells in model experiments. To track age-related changes in TCR beta repertoire diversity, the study relied on deep sequencing normalized with unique cDNA molecular identifiers. The donors were split into four age groups: young (average about 16 years), middle-aged (around 37), aged (approximately 59) and long-lived (roughly 77). Donors of different ages were randomly distributed across sequencing lanes to avoid experimental bias. Two additional independent replicas of 1 million unique cDNA reads from the same blood draw were analyzed for two donors (one aged 18 to 30 and one aged 80 or older). Findings and caveats that apply to the study as a whole: Compared with the aged group, more naive CD4+ T cells, fewer expanded clones and increased TCR diversity were shown by the long-lived group, suggesting age selection. Because donor CMV infection status was unknown, age-related changes in expanded clonotypes were potentially confounded. Bulk unsorted PBMC profiling prevented conclusive comparison of naive and antigen-experienced compartments. Observed TCR beta diversity per million T cells fell roughly linearly with age, and a significant reduction was already apparent by age roughly 40. Estimates of total diversity based on one million sequenced T cells were regarded as lower bounds and as underestimates. There was a strong correlation between observed TCR beta diversity and the percentage of naive T cells measured by flow cytometry.

The chain joins TRBV7-3 to TRBJ2-3, with an unclear D gene assignment. The origin of this receptor is a man in his thirties or forties in good health. Sample: blood. The nucleotides read TGTGCCAGCAGCCCCTTTGTAGGGCCGCTGGCTGATACGCAGTATTTT. It specifies CASSPFVGPLADTQYF.